The clone carrying this T cell receptor beta chain was seen at least ten times. What it binds is not known. Germline CDR1 SGHTA, CDR2 FQGNSA. This CDR3 is 16 amino acids long. V was trimmed by 5 bases and J by 3 bases, leaving 17 bases between them. The data belong to a study of T cells after yellow fever vaccination. Study-level background: Preparation of the low-cell-number fractions used SMART-Seq v4 Ultra Low Input. Study-level results: Post-booster samples contained most primary-vaccination clones (around 95% CD4, around 90% CD8). A weaker but faster secondary response was observed, peaking on day 5 versus 15.

TCRdb ran MiXCR on the 5' RACE reads and lists one entry per CDR3 protein. The data hold about 74,000 distinct CDR3 sequences, with more than 5.5% observed a single time. The starting material was CD8+ T cells sorted from PBMCs, obtained 5 to 6 days after the first yellow fever vaccination. The chain carries TRBV7-2 and TRBJ1-3; D might be TRBD1 (6 bases). The TCR sequence derives from a man between 18 and 35 years old who received the YFV17D yellow fever vaccine. CDR3 residues: CASSLLSGGFGNTIYF. The CDR3 DNA reads TGTGCCAGCAGCCTTCTTTCGGGGGGCTTTGGAAACACCATATATTTT.